This T cell receptor beta chain was recorded in a study of blood T cell repertoires in COVID-19. Whole-study context: Donors in the United States, Italy and Spain gave samples during acute or convalescent COVID-19. T cells, B-cell-depleted T cells, or PBMCs supplied cDNA or gDNA.

Germline loops: CDR1 SQVTM, CDR2 ANQGSEA. Trimming cost V 3 bases and J 4 bases, with 14 bases left between them. The CDR3 is made up of 14 amino acids. Original processing notes: Estimation of nucleated cell counts was performed using reference gene primer amplification. Using immunoSEQ multiplex PCR, the repertoire was profiled, and TCRdb retains in-frame clones only, with some absent. The DNA gave D and trimming, while V, J and clone size come from that table. The sample has some 200,000 clones; roughly 80% are singletons. The sequenced sample was peripheral blood. This sequence was found in an elderly woman with acute or convalescent COVID-19. The chain carries TRBV29-1 and TRBJ2-3, with a possible D match to TRBD1 (6 bases). The DNA of the CDR3 is TGCAGCGTTGACTCCGCAGGGGTGGCAGATACGCAGTATTTT. Translated: CSVDSAGVADTQYF.